This is a list of T cell receptor beta chains from one sample in a study of TIL therapy for anti-PD-1-resistant metastatic lung cancer. Produced via immunoSEQ multiplex PCR; TCRdb's table is partial and in-frame only. The data show 45,000 to 60,000 clones, about two thirds seen once. This sample comprised tumor tissue, obtained at baseline. The receptors were gathered from a person between 25 and 80 years old with non-small cell lung cancer. The CDR3 runs from the conserved cysteine through the conserved F or W. D genes are given only for firm matches. Clone size, where shown, is once, few, many, or a class for clones that have expanded.

j_call: TRBJ2-1; v_call: TRBV5-1; d_call: TRBD1; clone_size: once; cdr3_aa: CASSLGTVHNEQFF; cdr3_nt: TGCGCCAGCAGCCTAGGGACAGTTCACAATGAGCAGTTCTTC
j_call: TRBJ2-6; v_call: TRBV6-1; d_call: NA; clone_size: NA; cdr3_aa: CASSASGANVLTF; cdr3_nt: TGTGCCAGCAGTGCCTCTGGGGCCAACGTCCTGACTTTC
j_call: TRBJ1-2; v_call: TRBV5-1; d_call: NA; clone_size: few; cdr3_aa: CASSHRGYGYTF; cdr3_nt: TGCGCCAGCAGCCACCGTGGGTATGGCTACACCTTC
j_call: TRBJ2-2; v_call: TRBV4-1; d_call: TRBD2; clone_size: NA; cdr3_aa: CASSQDVGTSVAGELFF; cdr3_nt: TGCGCCAGCAGCCAAGATGTGGGGACTAGCGTGGCCGGGGAGCTGTTTTTT
j_call: TRBJ2-3; v_call: TRBV5-6; d_call: TRBD2; clone_size: NA; cdr3_aa: CASSLRRGGFGTQYF; cdr3_nt: TGTGCCAGCAGCTTGAGGCGGGGGGGATTTGGTACGCAGTATTTT
j_call: TRBJ2-1; v_call: TRBV7-2; d_call: TRBD1; clone_size: NA; cdr3_aa: CASSLDRASNEQFF; cdr3_nt: TGTGCCAGCAGCCTGGACAGGGCTTCCAATGAGCAGTTCTTC
j_call: TRBJ2-7; v_call: TRBV11-3; d_call: NA; clone_size: NA; cdr3_aa: CASSPGTSREQYF; cdr3_nt: TGTGCCAGCAGCCCCGGGACGTCAAGGGAGCAGTACTTC
j_call: TRBJ2-5; v_call: TRBV20-1; d_call: NA; clone_size: NA; cdr3_aa: CSANGQETQYF; cdr3_nt: TGCAGTGCAAACGGCCAAGAGACCCAGTACTTC
j_call: TRBJ2-2; v_call: TRBV7-9; d_call: NA; clone_size: NA; cdr3_aa: CASSLGLNTGELFF; cdr3_nt: TGTGCCAGCAGCTTAGGCCTAAACACCGGGGAGCTGTTTTTT
j_call: TRBJ2-3; v_call: TRBV6-4; d_call: NA; clone_size: few; cdr3_aa: CASSESFQFTDTQYF; cdr3_nt: TGTGCCAGCAGTGAAAGCTTCCAGTTCACAGATACGCAGTATTTT
j_call: TRBJ2-1; v_call: TRBV7-9; d_call: TRBD2; clone_size: NA; cdr3_aa: CASSPGTSGVYNEQFF; cdr3_nt: TGTGCCAGCAGCCCCGGGACTAGCGGGGTATACAATGAGCAGTTCTTC
j_call: TRBJ2-2; v_call: TRBV18; d_call: NA; clone_size: NA; cdr3_aa: CASSPTSGTGELFF; cdr3_nt: TGTGCCAGCTCACCAACATCGGGTACCGGGGAGCTGTTTTTT
j_call: TRBJ1-6; v_call: TRBV2; d_call: TRBD1; clone_size: few; cdr3_aa: CASSERGRNSPLHF; cdr3_nt: TGTGCCAGCAGTGAAAGGGGGCGGAATTCACCCCTCCACTTT
j_call: TRBJ1-5; v_call: TRBV27; d_call: TRBD1; clone_size: NA; cdr3_aa: CASCRGGPPEPQHF; cdr3_nt: TGTGCCAGCTGCAGGGGGGGACCTCCTGAGCCCCAGCATTTT
j_call: TRBJ2-3; v_call: TRBV10-3; d_call: NA; clone_size: few; cdr3_aa: CAISGSGASTDTQYF; cdr3_nt: TGTGCCATCAGTGGGTCGGGGGCTAGCACAGATACGCAGTATTTT
j_call: TRBJ1-1; v_call: TRBV12-5; d_call: NA; clone_size: once; cdr3_aa: CASGAGTVGTTEAFF; cdr3_nt: TGTGCTAGTGGTGCGGGGACGGTAGGGACCACTGAAGCTTTCTTT
j_call: TRBJ2-7; v_call: TRBV7-9; d_call: NA; clone_size: NA; cdr3_aa: CASSLGHNYEQYF; cdr3_nt: TGTGCCAGCAGCCTAGGACACAACTACGAGCAGTACTTC
j_call: TRBJ2-1; v_call: TRBV2; d_call: NA; clone_size: NA; cdr3_aa: CASIPPRGDEQFF; cdr3_nt: TGTGCCAGCATACCCCCGAGGGGCGATGAGCAGTTCTTC
j_call: TRBJ2-1; v_call: TRBV10-1; d_call: TRBD2; clone_size: once; cdr3_aa: CASSESASGSFYGGEQFF; cdr3_nt: TGCGCCAGCAGTGAGTCGGCTAGCGGGAGCTTTTACGGGGGTGAGCAGTTCTTC
j_call: TRBJ2-7; v_call: TRBV28; d_call: TRBD2; clone_size: medium-sized; cdr3_aa: CASSLTSGREQYF; cdr3_nt: TGTGCCAGCAGTTTGACTAGCGGGAGGGAGCAGTACTTC
j_call: TRBJ1-2; v_call: TRBV2; d_call: NA; clone_size: NA; cdr3_aa: CASSESRNYGYTF; cdr3_nt: TGTGCCAGCAGTGAATCGAGGAACTATGGCTACACCTTC
j_call: TRBJ2-7; v_call: TRBV18; d_call: NA; clone_size: once; cdr3_aa: CASSPTGQNEQYF; cdr3_nt: TGTGCCAGCTCTCCTACTGGACAGAACGAGCAGTACTTC
j_call: TRBJ2-2; v_call: TRBV5-1; d_call: NA; clone_size: NA; cdr3_aa: CASSLDGGPGELFF; cdr3_nt: TGCGCCAGCAGCTTGGACGGAGGGCCCGGGGAGCTGTTTTTT
j_call: TRBJ1-2; v_call: TRBV30; d_call: NA; clone_size: few; cdr3_aa: CAWSVLGVLEYGYTF; cdr3_nt: TGTGCCTGGAGTGTACTAGGGGTACTCGAGTATGGCTACACCTTC
j_call: TRBJ1-2; v_call: TRBV28; d_call: NA; clone_size: NA; cdr3_aa: CASSLFNYGYTF; cdr3_nt: TGTGCCAGCAGTCTCTTTAACTATGGCTACACCTTC
j_call: TRBJ2-7; v_call: TRBV7-2; d_call: NA; clone_size: NA; cdr3_aa: CASSLGPAGPYEQYF; cdr3_nt: TGTGCCAGCAGCTTAGGTCCGGCAGGGCCCTACGAGCAGTACTTC
j_call: TRBJ2-2; v_call: TRBV11-3; d_call: TRBD2; clone_size: NA; cdr3_aa: CASGREGGELFF; cdr3_nt: TGTGCCAGCGGAAGGGAGGGCGGGGAGCTGTTTTTT
j_call: TRBJ1-1; v_call: TRBV30; d_call: TRBD1; clone_size: NA; cdr3_aa: CAWSGRRQGYTEAFF; cdr3_nt: TGTGCCTGGAGCGGAAGGCGACAGGGGTACACTGAAGCTTTCTTT
j_call: TRBJ2-1; v_call: TRBV27; d_call: TRBD2; clone_size: NA; cdr3_aa: CASSLSSGRAVVAYNEQFF; cdr3_nt: TGTGCCAGCAGTTTATCTAGCGGGAGGGCCGTTGTAGCCTACAATGAGCAGTTCTTC
j_call: TRBJ1-3; v_call: TRBV10-3; d_call: TRBD1; clone_size: NA; cdr3_aa: CAIRAGTGSGNTIYF; cdr3_nt: TGTGCCATCAGAGCGGGGACAGGGTCTGGAAACACCATATATTTT
j_call: TRBJ1-2; v_call: TRBV2; d_call: NA; clone_size: NA; cdr3_aa: CASSFGMSGGYTF; cdr3_nt: TGTGCCAGCAGTTTTGGTATGAGCGGCGGCTACACCTTC
j_call: TRBJ2-1; v_call: TRBV4-1; d_call: TRBD2; clone_size: once; cdr3_aa: CASSQDERGGNEQFF; cdr3_nt: TGCGCCAGCAGCCAAGATGAGCGGGGGGGAAATGAGCAGTTCTTC
j_call: TRBJ2-7; v_call: TRBV19; d_call: NA; clone_size: once; cdr3_aa: CASSMRIPSSYEQYF; cdr3_nt: TGTGCCAGTAGTATGAGAATTCCGAGCTCCTACGAGCAGTACTTC
j_call: TRBJ1-1; v_call: TRBV19; d_call: NA; clone_size: few; cdr3_aa: CASSPTRALNTEAFF; cdr3_nt: TGTGCCAGTAGTCCAACCAGGGCGCTGAACACTGAAGCTTTCTTT
j_call: TRBJ2-6; v_call: TRBV7-9; d_call: NA; clone_size: once; cdr3_aa: CASSFDRRDSPFNVLTF; cdr3_nt: TGTGCCAGCAGCTTTGACAGGCGGGACAGTCCTTTCAACGTCCTGACTTTC
j_call: TRBJ2-1; v_call: TRBV28; d_call: TRBD2; clone_size: once; cdr3_aa: CASSLFSSGRDNEQFF; cdr3_nt: TGTGCCAGCAGTTTATTCTCTAGCGGGAGGGACAATGAGCAGTTCTTC
j_call: TRBJ1-1; v_call: TRBV28; d_call: NA; clone_size: NA; cdr3_aa: CASRSQASEAFF; cdr3_nt: TGTGCCAGCAGGTCCCAGGCTAGTGAAGCTTTCTTT
j_call: TRBJ2-3; v_call: TRBV4-2; d_call: TRBD1; clone_size: NA; cdr3_aa: CASSQESQGAGTDTQYF; cdr3_nt: TGTGCCAGCAGCCAAGAGTCCCAGGGGGCGGGCACAGATACGCAGTATTTT
j_call: TRBJ2-3; v_call: TRBV5-1; d_call: TRBD2; clone_size: NA; cdr3_aa: CASSLLAGSTDTQYF; cdr3_nt: TGCGCCAGCAGCCTACTAGCGGGGTCTACAGATACGCAGTATTTT
j_call: TRBJ2-7; v_call: TRBV5-4; d_call: NA; clone_size: few; cdr3_aa: CASSVDSYEQYF; cdr3_nt: TGTGCCAGCAGCGTGGACAGCTACGAGCAGTACTTC
j_call: TRBJ1-2; v_call: TRBV19; d_call: TRBD1; clone_size: NA; cdr3_aa: CASSTNEGARGGYTF; cdr3_nt: TGTGCCAGTAGTACGAACGAGGGGGCCAGAGGGGGCTACACCTTC
j_call: TRBJ2-1; v_call: TRBV19; d_call: NA; clone_size: NA; cdr3_aa: CASTTGATNEQFF; cdr3_nt: TGTGCCAGTACCACCGGGGCCACCAATGAGCAGTTCTTC
j_call: TRBJ1-1; v_call: TRBV7-9; d_call: NA; clone_size: NA; cdr3_aa: CASSSRATPNTEAFF; cdr3_nt: TGTGCCAGCAGCTCCCGAGCAACGCCTAACACTGAAGCTTTCTTT
j_call: TRBJ2-7; v_call: TRBV5-1; d_call: TRBD2; clone_size: once; cdr3_aa: CASSPGLAPSSYEQYF; cdr3_nt: TGCGCCAGCAGCCCGGGACTAGCACCGAGCTCCTACGAGCAGTACTTC
j_call: TRBJ2-2; v_call: TRBV5-1; d_call: NA; clone_size: NA; cdr3_aa: CASSLVQGNTGELFF; cdr3_nt: TGCGCCAGCAGCTTGGTGCAGGGCAACACCGGGGAGCTGTTTTTT
j_call: TRBJ1-1; v_call: TRBV5-1; d_call: TRBD1; clone_size: NA; cdr3_aa: CASSLGRTGTTEAFF; cdr3_nt: TGCGCCAGCAGCTTGGGTAGGACAGGGACCACTGAAGCTTTCTTT
j_call: TRBJ2-3; v_call: TRBV10-1; d_call: NA; clone_size: NA; cdr3_aa: CASSGSLPTDTQYF; cdr3_nt: TGCGCCAGCAGTGGATCACTACCCACCGATACGCAGTATTTT
j_call: TRBJ2-3; v_call: TRBV10-3; d_call: NA; clone_size: NA; cdr3_aa: CAISGRYSTDTQYF; cdr3_nt: TGTGCCATCAGTGGCAGGTATAGCACAGATACGCAGTATTTT
j_call: TRBJ1-2; v_call: TRBV2; d_call: NA; clone_size: many; cdr3_aa: CASTGMRANYGYTF; cdr3_nt: TGTGCCAGCACTGGGATGAGGGCTAACTATGGCTACACCTTC
j_call: TRBJ2-7; v_call: TRBV6-1; d_call: TRBD1; clone_size: few; cdr3_aa: CASRETGALGEQYF; cdr3_nt: TGTGCCAGCAGGGAGACAGGGGCCCTCGGCGAGCAGTACTTC
j_call: TRBJ1-1; v_call: TRBV28; d_call: TRBD1; clone_size: NA; cdr3_aa: CASTSHGTGAGTEAFF; cdr3_nt: TGTGCCAGCACCTCCCATGGGACAGGGGCAGGAACTGAAGCTTTCTTT
j_call: TRBJ2-2; v_call: TRBV2; d_call: NA; clone_size: NA; cdr3_aa: CASSEPRVGTGELFF; cdr3_nt: TGTGCCAGCAGTGAACCCAGGGTTGGCACCGGGGAGCTGTTTTTT
j_call: TRBJ1-1; v_call: TRBV6-5; d_call: TRBD1; clone_size: NA; cdr3_aa: CASRDRGTEAFF; cdr3_nt: TGTGCCAGCCGGGACAGAGGGACTGAAGCTTTCTTT